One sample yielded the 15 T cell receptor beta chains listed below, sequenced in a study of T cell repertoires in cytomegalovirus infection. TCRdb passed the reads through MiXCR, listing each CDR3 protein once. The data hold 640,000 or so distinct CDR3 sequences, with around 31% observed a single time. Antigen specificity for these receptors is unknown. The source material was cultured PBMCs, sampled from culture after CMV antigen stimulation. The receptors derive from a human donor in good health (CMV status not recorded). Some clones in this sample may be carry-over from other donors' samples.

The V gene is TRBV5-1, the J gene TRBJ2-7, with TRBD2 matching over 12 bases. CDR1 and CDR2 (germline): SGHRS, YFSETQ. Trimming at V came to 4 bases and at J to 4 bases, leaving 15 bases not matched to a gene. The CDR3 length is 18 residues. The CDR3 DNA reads TGCGCCAGCAGCCACGAGACTAGCGGGGGATATCTCCTATACGAGCAGTACTTC. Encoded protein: CASSHETSGGYLLYEQYF.

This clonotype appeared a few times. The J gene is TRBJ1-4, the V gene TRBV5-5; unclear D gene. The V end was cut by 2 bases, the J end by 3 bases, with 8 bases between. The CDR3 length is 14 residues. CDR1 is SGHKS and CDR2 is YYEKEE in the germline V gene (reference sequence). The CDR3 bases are TGTGCCAGCAGCTTTATGGGCCCTAATGAAAAACTGTTTTTT. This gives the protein CASSFMGPNEKLFF.

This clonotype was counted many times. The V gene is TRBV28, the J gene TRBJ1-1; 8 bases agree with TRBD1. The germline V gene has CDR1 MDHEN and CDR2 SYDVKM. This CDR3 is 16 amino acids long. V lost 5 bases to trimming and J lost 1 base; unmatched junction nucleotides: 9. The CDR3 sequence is CASSLVTGAGNTEAFF. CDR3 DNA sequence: TGTGCCAGCAGTCTGGTGACAGGGGCGGGGAACACTGAAGCTTTCTTT.

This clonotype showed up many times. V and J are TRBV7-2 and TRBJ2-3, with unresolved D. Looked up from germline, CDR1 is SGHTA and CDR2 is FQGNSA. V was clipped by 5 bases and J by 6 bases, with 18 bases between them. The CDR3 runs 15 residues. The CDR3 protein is CASSTAPSEVDTQYF. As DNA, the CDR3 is TGTGCCAGCAGCACGGCGCCGAGCGAGGTGGATACGCAGTATTTT.

In DNA, the CDR3 is TGTGCCAGCAGCCTCCCTCGGACGGCCGAGAACACCGGGGAGCTGTTTTTT. The encoded protein is CASSLPRTAENTGELFF. The chain uses TRBV7-2 and TRBJ2-2; D is unclear. The CDR3 has 17 amino acids. The V end was cut by 5 bases, the J end by 1 base, with 17 bases between. The V gene's germline CDR1 is SGHTA and CDR2 FQGNSA.

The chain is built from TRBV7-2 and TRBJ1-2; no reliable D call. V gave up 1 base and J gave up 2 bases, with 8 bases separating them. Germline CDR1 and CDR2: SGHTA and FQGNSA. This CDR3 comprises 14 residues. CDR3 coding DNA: TGTGCCAGCAGCTTAGGTCCGGAGAACTATGGCTACACCTTC. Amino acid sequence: CASSLGPENYGYTF.

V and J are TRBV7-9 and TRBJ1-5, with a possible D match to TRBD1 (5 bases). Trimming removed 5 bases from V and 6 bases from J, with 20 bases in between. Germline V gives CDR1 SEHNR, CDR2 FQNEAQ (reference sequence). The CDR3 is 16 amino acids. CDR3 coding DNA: TGTGCCAGCAGCCACGGACGCGGGGCCTCCGGTCAGCCCCAGCATTTT. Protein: CASSHGRGASGQPQHF.

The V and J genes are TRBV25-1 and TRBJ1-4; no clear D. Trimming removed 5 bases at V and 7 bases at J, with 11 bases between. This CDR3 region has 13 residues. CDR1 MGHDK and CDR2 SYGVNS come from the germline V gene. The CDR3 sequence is CASSSEDIEKLFF. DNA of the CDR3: TGTGCCAGCAGTTCAGAGGATATTGAAAAACTGTTTTTT.

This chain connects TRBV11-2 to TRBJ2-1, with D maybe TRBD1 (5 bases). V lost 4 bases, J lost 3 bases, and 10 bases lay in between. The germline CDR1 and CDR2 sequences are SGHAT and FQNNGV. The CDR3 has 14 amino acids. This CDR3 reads CASSSDTGYNEQFF. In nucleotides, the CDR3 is TGTGCCAGCAGCTCCGATACAGGCTACAATGAGCAGTTCTTC.

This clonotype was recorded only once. The CDR3: CASFIRWTGGTGELFF. The CDR3, as DNA: TGTGCCAGCTTTATTCGGTGGACAGGAGGGACCGGGGAGCTGTTTTTT. The rearrangement joins TRBV12-3 or TRBV12-4 to TRBJ2-2; weak D call: TRBD1 (7 bases). Trimming took off 8 bases at V and 5 bases at J, with 21 bases between the two ends. This CDR3 is built from 16 residues.

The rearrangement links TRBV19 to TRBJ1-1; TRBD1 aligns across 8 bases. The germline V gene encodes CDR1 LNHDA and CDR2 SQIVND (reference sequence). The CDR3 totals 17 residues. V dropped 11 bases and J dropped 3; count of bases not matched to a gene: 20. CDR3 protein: CASGPNRGKRRDTEAFF. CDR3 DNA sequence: TGTGCCTCGGGACCGAACAGGGGGAAAAGGAGGGACACTGAAGCTTTCTTT. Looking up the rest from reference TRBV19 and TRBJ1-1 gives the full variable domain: DGGITQSPKYLFRKEGQNVTLSCEQNLNHDAMYWYRQDPGQGLRLIYYSQIVNDFQKGDIAEGYSVSREKKESFPLTVTSAQKNPTAFYLCASGPNRGKRRDTEAFFGQGTRLTVV.

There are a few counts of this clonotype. The CDR3 spells CASSFGGFGTEAFF. The DNA for the CDR3 is TGTGCCAGCAGTTTTGGCGGGTTTGGCACTGAAGCTTTCTTT. The J gene is TRBJ1-1, the V gene TRBV27, with D hard to call. The germline V and J ends were trimmed by 3 bases and 4 bases, with 12 bases remaining between them. This CDR3 contains 14 residues. The germline gives CDR1 MNHEY, CDR2 SMNVEV (reference sequence).

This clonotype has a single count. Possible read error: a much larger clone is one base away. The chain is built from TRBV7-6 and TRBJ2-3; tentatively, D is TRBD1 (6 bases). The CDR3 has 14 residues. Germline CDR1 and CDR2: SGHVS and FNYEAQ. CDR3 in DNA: TGTGCCCGCAGCCCAACCGGCAGGGGAGATACGCAGTATTTT. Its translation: CARSPTGRGDTQYF.

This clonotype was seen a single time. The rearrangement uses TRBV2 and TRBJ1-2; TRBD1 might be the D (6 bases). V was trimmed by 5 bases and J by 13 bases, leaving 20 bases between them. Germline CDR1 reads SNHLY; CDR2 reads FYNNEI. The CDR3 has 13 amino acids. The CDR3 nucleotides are TGTGCCAGCAGTCCCAACTTCTTCACAGGGTTCACCTTC. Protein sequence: CASSPNFFTGFTF.

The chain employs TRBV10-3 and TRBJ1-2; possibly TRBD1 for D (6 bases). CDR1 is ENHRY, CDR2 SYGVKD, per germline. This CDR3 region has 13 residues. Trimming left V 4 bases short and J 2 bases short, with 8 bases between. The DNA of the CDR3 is TGTGCCATCAGTGGCAGGGGAAACTATGGCTACACCTTC. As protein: CAISGRGNYGYTF.